These 27 T cell receptor beta chains originate from one sample sequenced in a study of identical twins. TCRdb re-derived calls from the 5' RACE reads in MiXCR, one entry per CDR3 protein. Among approximately 1.8 million distinct CDR3 sequences, under 35% were seen once, and the ten largest hold approximately 0.29%. The specimen sequenced was cord blood. These receptors were obtained from a newborn girl in good health.

V is TRBV19 and J is TRBJ1-2; tentatively, D is TRBD1 (5 bases). The CDR3 consists of 14 residues. V lost 5 bases, J lost 7 bases, and 17 bases lay in between. Per germline, CDR1 LNHDA and CDR2 SQIVND (reference sequence). The CDR3 DNA sequence: TGTGCCAGTAGTTCGCCGGGTACAGGCTGTGGCTACACCTTC. Translating it yields CASSSPGTGCGYTF.

This clonotype was picked up one time. This sequence joins TRBV20-1 and TRBJ1-6; 7 nucleotides align to TRBD1. The V segment lost 6 bases and the J segment 5 bases; nucleotides outside the gene matches: 10. Germline V lookup: CDR1 DFQATT, CDR2 SNEGSKA (reference sequence). The CDR3 is 15 residues long. CDR3 residues: CSATPSTGNNSPLHF. CDR3 DNA sequence: TGCAGTGCCACCCCCTCGACAGGGAATAATTCACCCCTCCACTTT.

The chain employs TRBV20-1 and TRBJ2-5; 7 bases are shared with TRBD2. The CDR3 sequence is 14 residues long. CDR1 is DFQATT and CDR2 is SNEGSKA in the germline V gene (reference sequence). V was pared by 3 bases and J by 2 bases, with 6 bases of the junction left unmatched. The CDR3 nucleotides are TGCAGTGCTAGTTCGCGGGGGACTCAAGAGACCCAGTACTTC. It encodes CSASSRGTQETQYF.

This clonotype was seen ten or more times. This chain uses TRBV5-5 with TRBJ2-3; 13 bases are a match to TRBD2. The CDR3 length is 17 residues. Losses at the gene ends were 4 bases for V and 2 bases for J; bases not matched to a gene: 7. The V gene's germline CDR1 is SGHKS and CDR2 YYEKEE (reference sequence). The CDR3 coding sequence is TGTGCCAGCAGCCCGACTAGCGGGAGGCCCATCACAGATACGCAGTATTTT. Its protein is CASSPTSGRPITDTQYF.

CDR3 residues: CASSLWWREGFGHNEQYF. CDR3 nucleotide sequence: TGTGCCAGCAGTTTATGGTGGCGGGAGGGTTTCGGCCACAATGAGCAGTACTTC. V and J are TRBV27 and TRBJ2-7; 9 bases align to TRBD2. This CDR3 comprises 18 residues. Trimming cost V 1 base and J 7 bases; bases outside gene matches: 17. Germline values: CDR1 MNHEY, CDR2 SMNVEV (reference sequence).

This clonotype was detected ten times or more. In nucleotides, the CDR3 is TGTGCCAGCAGCTTCGGACTAGCGGGAGGCACCTACGAGCAGTACTTC. Translating it yields CASSFGLAGGTYEQYF. The chain carries TRBV7-2 and TRBJ2-7, with 14 bases aligning to TRBD2. The CDR3 is 16 residues long. The V and J ends lost 3 bases and 2 bases, in that order; junction bases with no gene match: 3. The germline V gene encodes CDR1 SGHTA and CDR2 FQGNSA.

This clonotype has just a few counts. The chain employs TRBV12-3 or TRBV12-4 and TRBJ2-3, with D tentatively TRBD2 (5 bases). This CDR3 spans 11 amino acids. The V and J ends lost 6 bases and 4 bases respectively, with 5 bases between them. The CDR3 spells CASRDSDTQYF. The CDR3 DNA sequence: TGTGCCAGCAGGGACTCAGATACGCAGTATTTT.

The table lists this clonotype with a few counts. The chain uses TRBV9 and TRBJ2-1, with 12 bases that match TRBD2. V was clipped by 4 bases and J by 4 bases; unmatched bases: 9. The germline CDR1 and CDR2 sequences are SGDLS and YYNGEE. The CDR3 runs to 17 residues. This CDR3 is CASSPRLAGAAYNEQFF. Written as DNA, the CDR3 is TGTGCCAGCAGCCCTAGACTAGCGGGAGCCGCTTACAATGAGCAGTTCTTC.

The chain carries TRBV9 and TRBJ2-7; D possibly corresponds to TRBD2 (6 bases). Deletions cut 2 bases from V and 7 bases from J, with 22 bases between. CDR3 length equals 16 residues. The germline CDR1 and CDR2 sequences are SGDLS and YYNGEE. This chain's CDR3 is CASSVSRGPVLGEQYF. DNA for the CDR3: TGTGCCAGCAGCGTTTCGCGGGGCCCCGTCTTAGGTGAGCAGTACTTC.

This clonotype showed up just a few times. The J gene is TRBJ2-5, the V gene TRBV2; D ambiguous. In germline, CDR1 is SNHLY, CDR2 FYNNEI. V was shortened by 7 bases and J by 2 bases, with 14 bases between the two germline ends. The CDR3 is 14 amino acids. CDR3 sequence: CASKVQPYQETQYF. The CDR3 DNA follows: TGTGCCAGCAAGGTCCAGCCCTATCAAGAGACCCAGTACTTC. Complete variable domain (other parts from reference TRBV2 and TRBJ2-5): EPEVTQTPSHQVTQMGQEVILRCVPISNHLYFYWYRQILGQKVEFLVSFYNNEISEKSEIFDDQFSVERPDGSNFTLKIRSTKLEDSAMYFCASKVQPYQETQYFGPGTRLLVL.

This chain's CDR3 is CASSQLSGQGGYGYTF. As DNA, the CDR3 is TGTGCCAGCAGCCAATTGTCGGGACAGGGGGGCTATGGCTACACCTTC. The V and J genes are TRBV3-1 and TRBJ1-2; 11 nucleotides match TRBD1. Germline loops: CDR1 LGHDT, CDR2 YNNKEL (reference sequence). V dropped 2 bases and J dropped 4; count of bases not matched to a gene: 6. The CDR3 spans 16 residues. Based on the CDR3 plus reference TRBV3-1 and TRBJ1-2, the full variable domain is DTAVSQTPKYLVTQMGNDKSIKCEQNLGHDTMYWYKQDSKKFLKIMFSYNNKELIINETVPNRFSPKSPDKAHLNLHINSLELGDSAVYFCASSQLSGQGGYGYTFGSGTRLTVV.

Concerning this clonotype itself: This could be a read error, since a much larger clone is one nucleotide away. The gene calls are TRBV5-1 and TRBJ1-2, with D perhaps matching TRBD1 (6 bases). The CDR3 totals 13 residues. The V gene's germline CDR1 is SGHRS and CDR2 YFSETQ. The DNA for the CDR3 is TGCGCCAGCAGCTGGGACAAAAACTATGGCTGCACCTTC. The encoded protein is CASSWDKNYGCTF.

This chain uses TRBV20-1 with TRBJ1-1; TRBD1 matches at 7 bases. The trim removed 4 bases at V and 0 bases at J, leaving 8 bases unmatched. Germline lookup yields CDR1 DFQATT and CDR2 SNEGSKA (reference sequence). This CDR3 has 15 residues. The DNA of the CDR3 is TGCAGTGCTACTAAACTTGGACAGGTGAACACTGAAGCTTTCTTT. This gives the protein CSATKLGQVNTEAFF.

This chain connects TRBV25-1 to TRBJ2-7; TRBD1 agrees at 8 bases. V trimming: 3 bases; J trimming: 4 bases; junction bases outside the gene matches: 2. The CDR3 consists of 13 residues. Germline V CDR1 and CDR2: MGHDK, SYGVNS. CDR3 in amino acids: CASSEDRVYEQYF. The CDR3 DNA sequence: TGTGCCAGCAGTGAGGACAGGGTTTACGAGCAGTACTTC.

Only a few counts were recorded for this clonotype. J is TRBJ2-5 and V is TRBV6-6, with unresolved D. This CDR3 is 11 amino acids long. V dropped 6 bases and J dropped 4 bases, with 6 bases sitting between them. Germline lookup yields CDR1 MNHNY and CDR2 SVGAGI (reference sequence). This chain's CDR3 is CASRYRETQYF. The CDR3 DNA reads TGTGCCAGCAGATACAGAGAGACCCAGTACTTC.

For this clonotype: At one end, the junction sequence differs from germline, possibly due to a read error. This sequence joins TRBV5-1 and TRBJ1-2, with TRBD1 identical over 10 bases. Germline CDR1 SGHRS, CDR2 YFSETQ. The length of the CDR3 is 15 residues. The DNA of the CDR3 is TGCGCCAGCACTGGTAGGGGACAGGGGAACTATGGCCACACCTTC. This sequence encodes CASTGRGQGNYGHTF.

This clonotype has a handful of counts. The chain recombines TRBV29-1 with TRBJ1-1; D not certain. Germline values: CDR1 SQVTM, CDR2 ANQGSEA. V was cut by 0 bases and J by 0 bases, with 8 bases left in between. The CDR3 extends over 14 amino acids. CDR3 region: CSVEDPGLNTEAFF. CDR3 nucleotides: TGCAGCGTTGAAGATCCGGGTTTGAACACTGAAGCTTTCTTT.

V gene TRBV12-3 or TRBV12-4 combines with J gene TRBJ1-5; D uncertain. Deletions cut 1 base from V and 6 bases from J, with 16 bases between. The CDR3 has 16 residues. CDR3 DNA: TGTGCCAGCAGTTTAGAGCGACCGCGGTTGGGTCAGCCCCAGCATTTT. This sequence encodes CASSLERPRLGQPQHF.

J is TRBJ2-5 and V is TRBV12-3 or TRBV12-4, with a possible D match to TRBD2 (6 bases). The V and J ends lost 2 bases and 7 bases respectively, with 11 bases between them. This CDR3 has 13 residues. CDR3 in DNA: TGTGCCAGCAGTTTACTTGGGCGGGGGACCCAGTACTTC. It yields the protein CASSLLGRGTQYF.

The J gene is TRBJ1-5, the V gene TRBV20-1; a possible D gene is TRBD1 (6 bases). CDR1 and CDR2 (germline): DFQATT, SNEGSKA (reference sequence). V lost 3 bases to trimming and J lost 0 bases, with 15 bases between them. The CDR3 runs to 16 residues. The CDR3 DNA follows: TGCAGTGCTAGGCCCGGACAGAGCTATAGCAATCAGCCCCAGCATTTT. It yields the protein CSARPGQSYSNQPQHF.

This clonotype appeared a single time. The J gene is TRBJ1-2, the V gene TRBV27; D perhaps matches TRBD1 (5 bases). The ends were cut back, 5 bases at V and 2 bases at J, with 9 bases in the middle. The CDR3 runs to 13 residues. Germline assignment: CDR1 MNHEY and CDR2 SMNVEV (reference sequence). CDR3 amino acids: CASSKGKNYGYTF. CDR3 nucleotide sequence: TGTGCCAGCAGTAAGGGGAAAAACTATGGCTACACCTTC.

V is TRBV7-9 and J is TRBJ2-5, with a weak D call TRBD2 (6 bases). The germline V and J ends were trimmed by 2 bases and 11 bases, with 36 bases remaining between them. This CDR3 region has 20 residues. Germline V gene data show CDR1 as SEHNR and CDR2 as FQNEAQ (reference sequence). The CDR3, as DNA: TGTGCCAGCAGCTTATTTTTTTTGCGGGCGGGGCGCCCCGGGACGGATGAGCAGTACTTC. Translated, it gives CASSLFFLRAGRPGTDEQYF. The variable domain in full, with the rest retrieved from reference TRBV7-9 and TRBJ2-5, is DTGVSQNPRHKITKRGQNVTFRCDPISEHNRLYWYRQTLGQGPEFLTYFQNEAQLEKSRLLSDRFSAERPKGSFSTLEIQRTEQGDSAMYLCASSLFFLRAGRPGTDEQYFGPGTRLLVL.

Only a few counts were recorded for this clonotype. This may be a read error: a much more frequent sequence differs by one nucleotide. The rearrangement links TRBV29-1 to TRBJ2-5; TRBD2 is a possible D gene (6 bases). Germline V gene data show CDR1 as SQVTM and CDR2 as ANQGSEA. This CDR3 region has 13 residues. V was trimmed by 7 bases and J by 11 bases, leaving 23 bases between them. The CDR3 protein is CSAKGLALVEQYF. CDR3 coding DNA: TGCAGCGCCAAGGGACTTGCCTTGGTTGAGCAGTACTTC.

The chain employs TRBV19 and TRBJ1-6, with 9 bases identical to TRBD1. The CDR3 runs 14 residues. Germline lookup yields CDR1 LNHDA and CDR2 SQIVND (reference sequence). V dropped 10 bases and J dropped 8; count of bases not matched to a gene: 9. The DNA for the CDR3 is TGTGCCACTCGGACAGGGGTAGAGTATTCACCCCTCCACTTT. As protein: CATRTGVEYSPLHF.

This clonotype has more than one count but fewer than ten. The chain recombines TRBV18 with TRBJ2-1, with D unresolved. V lost 3 bases and J lost 0, with 9 bases in between. CDR3 length: 15 residues. Germline V CDR1 and CDR2: KGHSH, LQKENI. The chain's CDR3 is CASSPLGYSYNEQFF. The DNA of the CDR3 is TGTGCCAGCTCACCGTTGGGTTACTCCTACAATGAGCAGTTCTTC.

This clonotype was detected a few times. The chain links TRBV25-1 to TRBJ2-3, with a tentative D call TRBD1 (5 bases). In germline, CDR1 is MGHDK, CDR2 SYGVNS. Trimming pared 10 bases from V and 4 bases from J, leaving 9 bases between. The CDR3 spans 11 residues. The CDR3 here is CATETADTQYF. CDR3 sequence (DNA): TGTGCCACCGAGACAGCAGATACGCAGTATTTT.

This clonotype came up a few times. This rearrangement joins TRBV18 to TRBJ2-3; TRBD2 is a possible D gene (5 bases). Germline V gene sequence: CDR1 KGHSH, CDR2 LQKENI. V lost 2 bases and J 6 bases, leaving 18 bases between the germline ends. This CDR3 region has 16 residues. CDR3: CASSPDILELVDTQYF. CDR3 coding DNA: TGTGCCAGCTCACCAGATATTCTAGAACTAGTCGATACGCAGTATTTT.